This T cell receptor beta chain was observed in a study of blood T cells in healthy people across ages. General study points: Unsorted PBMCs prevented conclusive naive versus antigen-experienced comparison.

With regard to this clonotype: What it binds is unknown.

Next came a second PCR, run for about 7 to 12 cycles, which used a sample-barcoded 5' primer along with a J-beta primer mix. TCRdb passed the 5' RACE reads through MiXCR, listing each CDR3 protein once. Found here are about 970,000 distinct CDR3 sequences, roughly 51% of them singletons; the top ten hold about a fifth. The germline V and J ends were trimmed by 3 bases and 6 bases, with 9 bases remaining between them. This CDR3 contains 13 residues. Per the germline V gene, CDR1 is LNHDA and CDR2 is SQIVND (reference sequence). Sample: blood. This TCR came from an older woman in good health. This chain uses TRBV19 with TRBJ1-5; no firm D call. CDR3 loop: CASSIGSRQPQHF. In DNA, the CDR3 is TGTGCCAGTAGTATCGGCAGTCGTCAGCCCCAGCATTTT.